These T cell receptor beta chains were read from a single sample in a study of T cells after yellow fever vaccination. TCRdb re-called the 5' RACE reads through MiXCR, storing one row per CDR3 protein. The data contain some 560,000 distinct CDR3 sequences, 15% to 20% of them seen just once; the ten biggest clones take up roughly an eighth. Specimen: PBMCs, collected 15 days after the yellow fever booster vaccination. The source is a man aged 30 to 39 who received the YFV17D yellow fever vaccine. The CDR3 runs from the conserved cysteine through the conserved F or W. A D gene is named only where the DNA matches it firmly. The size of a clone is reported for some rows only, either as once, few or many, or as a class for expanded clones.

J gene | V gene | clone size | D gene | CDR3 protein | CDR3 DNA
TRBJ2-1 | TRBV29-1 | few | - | CSVFNPRNEQFF | TGCAGCGTTTTTAATCCCCGTAATGAGCAGTTCTTC
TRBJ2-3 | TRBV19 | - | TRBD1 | CASSIQGASDTQYF | TGTGCCAGTAGTATCCAGGGGGCTTCAGATACGCAGTATTTT
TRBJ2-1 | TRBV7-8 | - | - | CASSISGWGYNEQFF | TGTGCCAGCAGCATATCTGGGTGGGGCTACAATGAGCAGTTCTTC
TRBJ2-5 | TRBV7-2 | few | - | CASSLEAGPGFGTQYF | TGTGCCAGCAGCTTAGAGGCGGGACCTGGCTTTGGGACCCAGTACTTC
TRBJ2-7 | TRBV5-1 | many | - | CASSLSRGSYEQYF | TGTGCCAGCAGTTTATCGCGCGGATCTTACGAGCAGTACTTC
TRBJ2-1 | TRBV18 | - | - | CASSHNRRTISYNEQFF | TGTGCCAGCTCACACAACAGACGGACTATCTCCTACAATGAGCAGTTCTTC
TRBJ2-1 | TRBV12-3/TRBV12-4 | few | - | CASSVTGTHNEQFF | TGTGCCAGCAGTGTAACCGGGACCCACAATGAGCAGTTCTTC
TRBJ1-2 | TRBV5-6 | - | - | CASSAARGIDGYTF | TGTGCCAGCAGCGCGGCCCGCGGCATTGACGGCTACACCTTC
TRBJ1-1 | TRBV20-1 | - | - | CSAIHRVMNTEAFF | TGCAGTGCTATACACAGGGTCATGAACACTGAAGCTTTCTTT
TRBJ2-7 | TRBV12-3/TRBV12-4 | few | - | CASSWGAAEQYF | TGTGCCAGCAGTTGGGGGGCGGCCGAGCAGTACTTC
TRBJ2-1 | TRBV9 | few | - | CASSANPDKEQFF | TGTGCCAGCAGCGCGAACCCTGACAAAGAGCAGTTCTTC
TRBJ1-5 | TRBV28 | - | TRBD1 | CASRSGQGLDQPQHF | TGTGCCAGCAGGTCCGGACAGGGGCTCGATCAGCCCCAGCATTTT
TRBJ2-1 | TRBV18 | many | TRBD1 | CASSPTGGTYNEQFF | TGTGCCAGCTCACCGACAGGGGGCACTTACAATGAGCAGTTCTTC
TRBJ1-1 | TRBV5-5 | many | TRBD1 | CASSTGQGNTEAFF | TGTGCCAGCAGCACCGGACAGGGGAACACTGAAGCTTTCTTT
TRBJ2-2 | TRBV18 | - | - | CASSPRPYGTGELFF | TGTGCCAGCTCACCTCGACCGTATGGCACCGGGGAGCTGTTTTTT
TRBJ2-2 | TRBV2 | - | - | CASSERGGVTGELFF | TGTGCCAGCAGTGAAAGGGGCGGGGTCACCGGGGAGCTGTTTTTT
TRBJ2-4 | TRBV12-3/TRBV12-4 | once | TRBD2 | CATRAGLTKNIQYF | TGTGCCACCAGGGCGGGACTAACCAAAAACATTCAGTACTTC
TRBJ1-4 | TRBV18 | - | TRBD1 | CASSQAILRDRNEKLFF | TGTGCCAGCTCACAGGCCATCCTCCGGGACAGAAATGAAAAACTGTTTTTT
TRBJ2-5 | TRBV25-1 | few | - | CASSDPVMGPETQYF | TGTGCCAGCAGTGATCCGGTAATGGGCCCAGAGACCCAGTACTTC
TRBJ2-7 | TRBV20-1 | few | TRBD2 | CSARVHRAGAYEQYF | TGCAGTGCTAGAGTTCATCGGGCGGGAGCTTACGAGCAGTACTTC
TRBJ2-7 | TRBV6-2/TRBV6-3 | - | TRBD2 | CASRQLAGLASYEQYF | TGTGCCAGCAGGCAACTCGCGGGACTAGCATCTTACGAGCAGTACTTC
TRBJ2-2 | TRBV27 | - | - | CASSSVLQGSGELFF | TGTGCCAGCAGTTCGGTTCTACAGGGTTCCGGGGAGCTGTTTTTT
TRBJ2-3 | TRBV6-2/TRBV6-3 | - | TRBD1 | CASSYGTGNPDTQYF | TGTGCCAGCAGTTATGGGACAGGGAATCCAGATACGCAGTATTTT
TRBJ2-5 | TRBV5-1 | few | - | CASRLLQETQYF | TGCGCCAGCAGACTCCTCCAAGAGACCCAGTACTTC
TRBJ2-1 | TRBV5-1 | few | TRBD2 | CASSLGSSGRISYNEQFF | TGCGCCAGCAGCTTGGGGTCTAGCGGGAGGATATCCTACAATGAGCAGTTCTTC
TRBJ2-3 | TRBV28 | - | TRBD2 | CASSGKRDLLAGGDTQYF | TGTGCCAGCAGTGGTAAAAGGGATCTACTAGCGGGGGGAGATACGCAGTATTTT
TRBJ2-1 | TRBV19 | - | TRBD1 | CASSSSGTGGMNEQFF | TGTGCCAGTAGTTCCTCCGGGACAGGGGGCATGAATGAGCAGTTCTTC
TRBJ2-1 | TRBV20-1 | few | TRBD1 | CSAARTGGDSYNEQFF | TGCAGTGCTGCCCGGACAGGGGGCGACTCCTACAATGAGCAGTTCTTC
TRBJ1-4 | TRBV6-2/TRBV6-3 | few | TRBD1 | CASSYRGQNEKLFF | TGTGCCAGCAGTTACCGGGGACAGAATGAAAAACTGTTTTTT
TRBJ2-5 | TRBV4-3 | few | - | CASSQDAPPEGTQYF | TGCGCCAGCAGCCAAGACGCCCCCCCGGAGGGGACCCAGTACTTC
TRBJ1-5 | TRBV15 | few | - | CATSSSGNNQPQHF | TGTGCCACCAGCAGTTCAGGGAACAATCAGCCCCAGCATTTT
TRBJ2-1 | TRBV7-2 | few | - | CATMTALSYNEQFF | TGTGCCACTATGACTGCCCTCTCCTACAATGAGCAGTTCTTC
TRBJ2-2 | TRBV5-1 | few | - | CASSSHGLEGLFF | TGCGCCAGCAGCTCGCACGGACTGGAGGGGCTGTTTTTT
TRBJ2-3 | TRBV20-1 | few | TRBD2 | CSARVLAGGVNTDTQYF | TGCAGTGCTAGAGTGTTAGCGGGAGGGGTCAACACAGATACGCAGTATTTT
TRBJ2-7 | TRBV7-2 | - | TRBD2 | CASTTRSAGVSYEQYF | TGTGCCAGCACCACCCGATCGGCGGGGGTCTCCTACGAGCAGTACTTC
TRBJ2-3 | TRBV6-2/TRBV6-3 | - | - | CASSSSRLVPKGVGTDTQYF | TGTGCCAGCAGTTCCTCGCGACTAGTCCCGAAGGGAGTCGGCACAGATACGCAGTATTTT
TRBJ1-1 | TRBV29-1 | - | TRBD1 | CSVESDRGEAFF | TGCAGCGTTGAATCGGACAGGGGAGAAGCTTTCTTT
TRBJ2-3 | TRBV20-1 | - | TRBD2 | CSARWPSGTDTQYF | TGCAGTGCTAGATGGCCTAGCGGGACAGATACGCAGTATTTT
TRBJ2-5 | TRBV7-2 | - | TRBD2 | CASSPRTSGRAGETQYF | TGTGCCAGCAGCCCCCGGACTAGCGGGAGGGCCGGAGAGACCCAGTACTTC
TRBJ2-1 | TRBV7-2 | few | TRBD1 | CASRGQPLSSYNEQFF | TGTGCCAGCAGGGGACAGCCTCTGAGCTCCTACAATGAGCAGTTCTTC
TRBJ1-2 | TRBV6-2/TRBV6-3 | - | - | CASSVHRNNYGYTF | TGTGCCAGCTCAGTCCATCGAAACAACTATGGCTACACCTTC
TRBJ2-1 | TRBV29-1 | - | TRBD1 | CSVEDRDYNEQFF | TGCAGCGTTGAGGACAGGGATTACAATGAGCAGTTCTTC
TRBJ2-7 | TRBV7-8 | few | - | CASSLVPQTYEQYF | TGTGCCAGCAGCTTAGTGCCACAGACCTACGAGCAGTACTTC
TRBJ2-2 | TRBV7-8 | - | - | CASRRPGYPGELFF | TGTGCCAGCAGGCGCCCGGGCTACCCCGGGGAGCTGTTTTTT
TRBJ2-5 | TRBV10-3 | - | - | CAISESGAGETQYF | TGTGCCATCAGTGAGTCGGGAGCTGGGGAAACCCAGTACTTC
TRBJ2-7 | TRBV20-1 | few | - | CSARGGEQYF | TGCAGTGCTAGGGGGGGCGAGCAGTACTTC